This T cell receptor (beta chain) was sequenced in a study of shared clonotypes between healthy human individuals. DNA at 200 ng, tens of thousands of T cell genomes, went into sorted-subset replicate PCRs. Here immunoSEQ multiplex PCR was the method, and the copy in TCRdb shows in-frame clones only, minus some. The data hold roughly 1,100,000 clones, with around four fifths observed a single time. A split of CD4+ cells into CD45RA+ naive and CD45RA-negative memory subsets was performed. The CDR3 contains 14 residues. Looked up from germline, CDR1 is LGHNA and CDR2 is YNFKEQ. Trimming removed 0 bases from V and 4 bases from J, with 9 bases in between.

The sequenced sample consisted of memory CD4+ T cells sorted from blood. Sample subset: CD45RA-negative fraction. This TCR was recovered from a man aged 18 to 29 in good health. The V call is TRBV4-2, the J call TRBJ2-5; D unclear. The CDR3 loop reads CASSQDPSTETQYF. In nucleotides, the CDR3 is TGTGCCAGCAGCCAAGACCCCTCTACAGAGACCCAGTACTTC.